This T cell receptor beta chain was obtained from a study of blood T cells in healthy people across ages. There are a few counts of this clonotype. Trimming took off 6 bases at V and 0 bases at J, with 8 bases between the two ends. In germline, CDR1 is MNHEY, CDR2 SVGEGT. The CDR3 sequence is 13 residues long. A sample-barcoded 5' primer and a J-beta primer mix were used in a second PCR of roughly 7 to 12 cycles. TCRdb passed the 5' RACE reads through MiXCR, listing each CDR3 protein once. The table includes 730,000 or so distinct CDR3 sequences, 40% to 45% detected once. Peripheral blood samples of around 9.5 milliliters were drawn from each donor.

The sequenced sample was blood. The TCR sequence derives from a woman aged 55 to 70 in good health. This chain connects TRBV6-2 or TRBV6-3 to TRBJ1-1; D is ambiguous. The CDR3 coding sequence is TGTGCCAGCAGCGCTACGGTGAACACTGAAGCTTTCTTT. Protein product: CASSATVNTEAFF.